This is a list of T cell receptor beta chains from one sample in a study of T cell responses to AZD1222 COVID-19 vaccine. Using immunoSEQ multiplex PCR, the repertoire was profiled, and TCRdb retains in-frame clones only, with some absent. The data show roughly 190,000 clones, approximately 91% seen once. The sample here was peripheral blood, taken on day 0 of AZD1222 vaccination. The source is an adult in good health. CDR3s include the opening cysteine and the closing phenylalanine or tryptophan. Fields, in order: D gene, clone size, J gene, V gene, CDR3 protein, CDR3 DNA. The D gene is left open where the match is weak. A row's size may be missing; if present it is once, few, many or a size class.

>.|.|TRBJ2-2|TRBV10-2
CASSWEGYGTGELFF
TGCGCCAGCAGTTGGGAAGGGTACGGCACCGGGGAGCTGTTTTTT
>TRBD2|.|TRBJ2-1|TRBV2
CASRRGTSGGIVEQFF
TGTGCCAGCAGGCGCGGGACTAGCGGGGGGATAGTTGAGCAGTTCTTC
>.|once|TRBJ1-1|TRBV5-1
CASSLYQQPNTEAFF
TGCGCCAGCAGCTTGTATCAGCAACCAAACACTGAAGCTTTCTTT
>.|.|TRBJ2-3|TRBV2
CASMSTDTQYF
TGTGCCAGCATGAGCACAGATACGCAGTATTTT
>.|.|TRBJ2-1|TRBV9
CASSSSGSNPVYEQFF
TGTGCCAGCAGCTCCAGCGGCTCGAACCCCGTCTATGAGCAGTTCTTC
>.|.|TRBJ1-5|TRBV27
CASRTGRDNQPQHF
TGTGCCAGCAGAACAGGGCGGGACAATCAGCCCCAGCATTTT
>.|.|TRBJ2-6|TRBV18
CASSPRPGAPISGANVLTF
TGTGCCAGCTCACCACGGCCGGGGGCCCCTATTTCTGGGGCCAACGTCCTGACTTTC
>.|.|TRBJ2-7|TRBV6-4
CASSLDTGFEQYF
TGTGCCAGCAGTTTGGACACCGGTTTCGAGCAGTACTTC
>.|.|TRBJ1-2|TRBV19
CASNYGGNGYTF
TGTGCCAGTAACTACGGCGGGAATGGCTACACCTTC
>TRBD1|.|TRBJ2-2|TRBV29-1
CSGLSGTGNTGELFF
TGCAGCGGGTTATCCGGGACAGGGAACACCGGGGAGCTGTTTTTT
>.|.|TRBJ2-2|TRBV3-1/TRBV3-2
CASSQPVRRVNTGELFF
TGTGCCAGCAGCCAACCCGTTCGCCGGGTTAACACCGGGGAGCTGTTTTTT
>TRBD2|.|TRBJ2-1|TRBV4-3
CASSQVTSGSYNEQFF
TGCGCCAGCAGCCAAGTGACTAGCGGTTCCTACAATGAGCAGTTCTTC
>TRBD1|.|TRBJ1-3|TRBV10-3
CAISHTPTGDGNTIYF
TGTGCCATCAGTCATACCCCGACAGGGGATGGAAACACCATATATTTT
>TRBD1|few|TRBJ1-2|TRBV27
CASSKNRDSYGYTF
TGTGCCAGCAGTAAAAACCGGGACAGTTATGGCTACACCTTC
>.|once|TRBJ2-7|TRBV5-1
CASSPSLSPRDGPTISEQYF
TGCGCCAGCAGCCCAAGCCTGTCGCCCAGGGATGGTCCCACTATTAGCGAGCAGTACTTC
>.|.|TRBJ1-4|TRBV28
CASSSTIGGVEKLFF
TGTGCCAGCAGTTCCACCATTGGGGGGGTGGAAAAACTGTTTTTT
>.|.|TRBJ1-4|TRBV7-8
CASSLEARRTATNEKLFF
TGTGCCAGCAGCTTAGAAGCCAGGCGTACTGCAACTAATGAAAAACTGTTTTTT
>TRBD2|.|TRBJ2-5|TRBV4-1
CASSQDRLAGGGEETQYF
TGCGCCAGCAGCCAAGATAGGCTAGCGGGAGGGGGGGAAGAGACCCAGTACTTC
>.|.|TRBJ1-1|TRBV27
CASSLKGLGKNTEAFF
TGTGCCAGCAGTTTGAAAGGGCTCGGTAAAAACACTGAAGCTTTCTTT
>.|.|TRBJ1-4|TRBV10-3
CAISDPTIWRQAGKLFF
TGTGCCATCAGTGACCCCACCATCTGGAGACAGGCTGGAAAACTGTTTTTT
>TRBD2|few|TRBJ2-7|TRBV7-9
CASSTQLTSGSYEQYF
TGTGCCAGCAGCACCCAACTAACTAGCGGGTCCTACGAGCAGTACTTC